This T cell receptor beta chain stems from a study of regulatory T cells in long-lasting Graves disease. Study as a whole: Graves' patients, newly diagnosed, had taken antithyroid drugs under 3 months.

CDR3 regions were amplified by Arm-PCR using iRepertoire HTBI primers to build TCR beta libraries. TCRdb ran MiXCR on the multiplex PCR reads and lists one entry per CDR3 protein. This table has 380,000 or so distinct CDR3 sequences, around 15% appearing once. Time point indicated: newly diagnosed GD, antithyroid drugs for less than 3 months. Scientists built the TCR library using RNA that was extracted from PBMCs. This clonotype was recorded at least ten times. CDR1 and CDR2 (germline): MGHRA, YSYEKL. V was pared by 0 bases and J by 3 bases, with 9 bases between. This CDR3 region has 14 residues. In addition, the sample was reused for a study of T cells in Graves' hyperthyroidism and ophthalmopathy. As that report states: Stability of Graves' hyperthyroidism was defined as absent ophthalmopathy progression within 18 months. First-round RT-PCR with HTBI primers amplified the TCR CDR3 region.

This receptor was identified in a woman between 18 and 29 years old with Graves disease. V gene TRBV4-1 combines with J gene TRBJ2-7; D is possibly TRBD1 (6 bases). Sample: peripheral blood mononuclear cells (PBMCs), taken at new diagnosis, from a patient treated with antithyroid drugs. Here the CDR3 reads CASSQDKGDYEQYF. The DNA for the CDR3 is TGCGCCAGCAGCCAAGATAAGGGGGACTACGAGCAGTACTTC.